This T cell receptor beta chain was recovered during a study of T cell changes during pregnancy in multiple sclerosis. Some clones are missing from TCRdb's copy, which holds only in-frame ones; the method was immunoSEQ multiplex PCR. The table records under 80,000 clones, approximately 94% of them present only once. V shed 4 bases and J 1 base; nucleotides not matched to a gene: 4. Germline V CDR1 and CDR2: SGDLS, YYNGEE. CDR3 size: 14 residues. The sequence derives from a female donor with multiple sclerosis, enrolled in a pregnancy study. Here the sequenced sample was peripheral blood, taken in the third trimester of pregnancy. The gene calls are TRBV9 and TRBJ2-5, with 7 bases matching TRBD2. CDR3 loop: CASSLTGGQETQYF. Written as DNA, the CDR3 is TGTGCCAGCAGCTTGACGGGGGGCCAAGAGACCCAGTACTTC.